The 9 T cell receptor beta chains reported below all come from one sample, sequenced in a study of cytomegalovirus exposure and HLA in healthy donors. This PCR relied on a set of 60 Vbeta primers and 13 Jbeta primers. TCRdb's copy holds only in-frame clones and misses some; the assay was immunoSEQ multiplex PCR. The sample yields 150,000 to 200,000 clones, roughly four fifths seen once. Sequenced sample: PBMCs. The receptor set was obtained from a man aged 30 to 45 in good health and CMV-seronegative.

This clone was recorded a few times. V usage is TRBV10-1 and J usage is TRBJ2-2, with D hard to call. CDR1 is WNHNN, CDR2 SYGVQD, per germline (reference sequence). This CDR3 spans 14 amino acids. With 10 bases removed from V and 4 bases from J, the gap between germline ends came to 16 bases. The CDR3 spells CATKPTRSTGELFF. CDR3 DNA sequence: TGCGCCACCAAGCCCACCCGGAGCACCGGGGAGCTGTTTTTT.

The genes are TRBV5-1 and TRBJ1-4; perhaps TRBD1 as D (5 bases). Germline CDR1 is SGHRS and CDR2 is YFSETQ. The CDR3 runs 14 residues. V lost 0 bases and J lost 8, with 11 bases in between. The chain's CDR3 is CASSLENRGEKLFF. CDR3 coding DNA: TGCGCCAGCAGCTTGGAAAATCGGGGGGAAAAACTGTTTTTT.

The chain has TRBV5-1 and TRBJ2-7, with D possibly being TRBD1 (6 bases). This CDR3 spans 14 amino acids. Germline CDR1 reads SGHRS; CDR2 reads YFSETQ. The V end was cut by 4 bases, the J end by 10 bases, with 21 bases between. CDR3 in DNA: TGCGCCAGCAGCCCCACCGAGAGGAACAGGGTCCAGTACTTC. The encoded protein is CASSPTERNRVQYF.

The rearrangement joins TRBV6-4 to TRBJ1-2, with 9 bases lining up with TRBD1. The germline gives CDR1 MRHNA, CDR2 SNTAGT. This CDR3 contains 16 residues. The junction had 4 bases not matched to a gene; V was cut back by 2 bases and J by 0 bases. The CDR3 spells CASSDGGTGSNYGYTF. For the CDR3, the DNA is TGTGCCAGCAGTGACGGCGGGACAGGGTCTAACTATGGCTACACCTTC.

The chain recombines TRBV30 with TRBJ2-7, with a weak D call TRBD1 (6 bases). V shed 0 bases and J shed 1 base, with 7 bases lying between them. The CDR3 is 13 amino acids. Germline-derived CDR1 and CDR2 are GTSNPN and SVGIG (reference sequence). As DNA, the CDR3 is TGTGCCTGGAGTGTCGGACAGTCCTACGAGCAGTACTTC. Translation gives CAWSVGQSYEQYF.

This clone appeared many times. The rearrangement joins TRBV5-1 to TRBJ1-1; the D gene is possibly TRBD1 (5 bases). Trimming took off 4 bases at V and 0 bases at J, with 13 bases between the two ends. This CDR3 comprises 15 residues. Germline CDR1 reads SGHRS; CDR2 reads YFSETQ. This CDR3 reads CASSREEGMNTEAFF. The CDR3 DNA reads as TGCGCCAGCAGCCGTGAGGAGGGGATGAACACTGAAGCTTTCTTT.

The CDR3 sequence: CASSGDRPNQPQHF. Written as DNA, the CDR3 is TGTGCCAGCAGTGGAGACAGGCCTAATCAGCCCCAGCATTTT. V and J are TRBV2 and TRBJ1-5, with D possibly matching TRBD1 (6 bases). This CDR3 has 14 residues. Germline assignment: CDR1 SNHLY and CDR2 FYNNEI. The V end lost 4 bases, the J end lost 4 bases, and 11 bases lay between the germline ends.

The count of this clone is one. This chain joins TRBV2 and TRBJ2-3; the D is unclear. Germline CDR1 SNHLY, CDR2 FYNNEI. The CDR3 length is 15 residues. The V gene lost 1 base and the J gene lost 0 bases, with 8 bases spanning the gap. As DNA, the CDR3 is TGTGCCAGCAGTGAAGGCGATGTAAGCACAGATACGCAGTATTTT. Translating it yields CASSEGDVSTDTQYF.

The rearrangement joins TRBV7-3 to TRBJ2-2, with TRBD2 matching 7 bases. The CDR3 spans 19 residues. Per germline, CDR1 SGHTA and CDR2 FQGTGA. V lost 2 bases to trimming and J lost 4 bases; unmatched junction nucleotides: 16. CDR3 amino acids: CASSLDPLADTRPTGELFF. The CDR3 DNA reads as TGTGCCAGCAGCTTAGACCCCCTAGCGGACACGCGGCCCACCGGGGAGCTGTTTTTT.